Listed below are T cell receptor beta chains from one sample, sequenced in a study of control samples from healthy donors and cancer patients. Only in-frame clones appear in the TCRdb table, and some are missing; sequencing was by immunoSEQ multiplex PCR. The table shows about 120,000 clones, with 85% to 90% occurring only once. The sequenced sample was PBMCs. Receptors were obtained from a woman aged 50 to 60 with colorectal cancer. The CDR3 runs from the conserved cysteine through the conserved F or W. Each record gives: D gene, clone size, V gene, J gene, CDR3 DNA, CDR3 protein. The D gene is left open where the match is weak. Where a row states a size, it is once, few, many or the class of an expanded clone; other rows omit it.

d_call: TRBD1; clone_size: .; v_call: TRBV28; j_call: TRBJ1-2; cdr3_nt: TGTGCCAGCAGTTGGGACAGGGCCTATGGCTACACCTTC; cdr3_aa: CASSWDRAYGYTF
d_call: TRBD2; clone_size: .; v_call: TRBV9; j_call: TRBJ2-1; cdr3_nt: TGTGCCAGCAGCACTAGCGGGGACTCCTACAATGAGCAGTTCTTC; cdr3_aa: CASSTSGDSYNEQFF
d_call: TRBD2; clone_size: .; v_call: TRBV4-1; j_call: TRBJ2-3; cdr3_nt: TGCGCCAGCAGCCAAGAACCCCGGGGGGGGGCTAGCACAGATACGCAGTATTTT; cdr3_aa: CASSQEPRGGASTDTQYF
d_call: .; clone_size: .; v_call: TRBV5-1; j_call: TRBJ1-6; cdr3_nt: TGCGCCAGCAGCTTGGGACTCCCATATAATTCACCCCTCCACTTT; cdr3_aa: CASSLGLPYNSPLHF
d_call: .; clone_size: .; v_call: TRBV5-1; j_call: TRBJ1-2; cdr3_nt: TGCGCCAGCAGCTTGGGAAATACAGCTGGCTACACCTTC; cdr3_aa: CASSLGNTAGYTF
d_call: .; clone_size: .; v_call: TRBV7-3; j_call: TRBJ2-1; cdr3_nt: TGTGCCAGCAGCTTAACAGGTCAGGGTCCTTCCTACAATGAGCAGTTCTTC; cdr3_aa: CASSLTGQGPSYNEQFF
d_call: .; clone_size: .; v_call: TRBV6-5; j_call: TRBJ1-2; cdr3_nt: TGTGCCACGGGCGAGGGACTTTCTGGCTACACCTTC; cdr3_aa: CATGEGLSGYTF
d_call: .; clone_size: .; v_call: TRBV30; j_call: TRBJ1-1; cdr3_nt: TGTGCCTCGAGGGAGGGGATGAACACTGAAGCTTTCTTT; cdr3_aa: CASREGMNTEAFF
d_call: TRBD2; clone_size: .; v_call: TRBV7-8; j_call: TRBJ2-3; cdr3_nt: TGTGCCAGCAGCCAGAGTAGCGGGGGGGCTTCTAGCACAGATACGCAGTATTTT; cdr3_aa: CASSQSSGGASSTDTQYF
d_call: TRBD1; clone_size: .; v_call: TRBV27; j_call: TRBJ1-6; cdr3_nt: TGTGCCAGCAGTTTAGACAGGGGGCCTTATTCACCCCTCCACTTT; cdr3_aa: CASSLDRGPYSPLHF
d_call: .; clone_size: .; v_call: TRBV11-2; j_call: TRBJ2-2; cdr3_nt: TGTGCCAGCAGCTTAGTTACATCCACGAACACCGGGGAGCTGTTTTTT; cdr3_aa: CASSLVTSTNTGELFF
d_call: TRBD1; clone_size: once; v_call: TRBV5-5; j_call: TRBJ1-2; cdr3_nt: TGTGCCAGCAGCCGACCCGGGACAGGGGAGTACGGCGGCTACACCTTC; cdr3_aa: CASSRPGTGEYGGYTF
d_call: TRBD1; clone_size: .; v_call: TRBV18; j_call: TRBJ1-6; cdr3_nt: TGTGCCAGCTCACGAGGGGGGACAGGTACGGCATCACCCCTCCACTTT; cdr3_aa: CASSRGGTGTASPLHF
d_call: .; clone_size: .; v_call: TRBV2; j_call: TRBJ2-2; cdr3_nt: TGTGCCAGCAGTGGGGGCCGGGGGCGCAACACCGGGGAGCTGTTTTTT; cdr3_aa: CASSGGRGRNTGELFF
d_call: .; clone_size: .; v_call: TRBV2; j_call: TRBJ1-4; cdr3_nt: TGTGCCAGCAGTGAAGCGCAGGGAAGGGCTGAAAAACTGTTTTTT; cdr3_aa: CASSEAQGRAEKLFF
d_call: .; clone_size: .; v_call: TRBV28; j_call: TRBJ2-2; cdr3_nt: TGTGCCGGGGGGGCCACCAACACCGGGGAGCTGTTTTTT; cdr3_aa: CAGGATNTGELFF
d_call: .; clone_size: .; v_call: TRBV2; j_call: TRBJ1-1; cdr3_nt: TGTGCCAGCAGTCTGATACAGGGCATGGCTTTCTTT; cdr3_aa: CASSLIQGMAFF
d_call: .; clone_size: .; v_call: TRBV18; j_call: TRBJ2-5; cdr3_nt: TGTGCCAGCTCACCAGAAGAGACCCAGTACTTC; cdr3_aa: CASSPEETQYF